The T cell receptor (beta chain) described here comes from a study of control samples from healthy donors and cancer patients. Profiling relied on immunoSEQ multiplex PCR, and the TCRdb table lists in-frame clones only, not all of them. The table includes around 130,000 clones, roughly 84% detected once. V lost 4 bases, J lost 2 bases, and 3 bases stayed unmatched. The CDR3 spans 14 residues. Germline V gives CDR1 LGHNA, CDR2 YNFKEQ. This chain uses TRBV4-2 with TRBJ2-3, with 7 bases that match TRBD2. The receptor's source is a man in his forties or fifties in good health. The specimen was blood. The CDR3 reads CASSLGGNTDTQYF. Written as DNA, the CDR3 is TGTGCCAGCAGCCTCGGGGGGAACACAGATACGCAGTATTTT.